Listed below are T cell receptor beta chains from one sample, sequenced in a study of blood T cell repertoires in COVID-19. The protocol was immunoSEQ multiplex PCR, while the TCRdb copy is restricted to in-frame clones and leaves out a portion. The table has about 100,000 clones, roughly 84% seen once. The sample comprised peripheral blood. These receptors originate from a man aged 25 to 40 in a cohort sampled during active COVID-19. CDR3s include the opening cysteine and the closing phenylalanine or tryptophan. The D gene is left open where the match is weak. Clone size is stated in some rows and not others, as once, few, many or a class when expanded.

clone size	V gene	D gene	J gene	CDR3 protein	CDR3 DNA
-	TRBV2	TRBD2	TRBJ2-3	CATRGWGGSTDTQYF	TGTGCCACCCGTGGATGGGGGGGGAGCACAGATACGCAGTATTTT
once	TRBV29-1	TRBD1	TRBJ1-4	CSVEQGATNEKLFF	TGCAGCGTTGAACAGGGGGCTACTAATGAAAAACTGTTTTTT
-	TRBV5-1	TRBD1	TRBJ2-7	CASSLKGQGEGYEQYF	TGCGCCAGCAGCCTTAAGGGACAGGGTGAAGGCTACGAGCAGTACTTC
-	TRBV6-6	-	TRBJ2-7	CASSYSSGDEQYF	TGTGCCAGCAGTTACTCGTCCGGGGACGAGCAGTACTTC
-	TRBV18	-	TRBJ1-2	CASSPLPQNYGYTF	TGTGCCAGCTCCCCACTGCCACAGAACTATGGCTACACCTTC
few	TRBV2	TRBD1	TRBJ2-7	CASSATGEPPYEQYF	TGTGCCAGCAGTGCTACAGGGGAACCCCCCTACGAGCAGTACTTC
few	TRBV4-2	-	TRBJ2-1	CASSQDRLVYNEQFF	TGTGCCAGCAGCCAAGATAGGCTAGTCTACAATGAGCAGTTCTTC
few	TRBV7-3	-	TRBJ2-3	CASSSAGLGDTQYF	TGTGCCAGCAGCTCCGCGGGCTTGGGAGATACGCAGTATTTT
-	TRBV19	TRBD1	TRBJ2-7	CASSIASQGARRYEQYF	TGTGCCAGTAGTATAGCCTCACAGGGGGCGCGACGATACGAGCAGTACTTC
-	TRBV27	-	TRBJ2-7	CASSTRVSYEQYF	TGTGCCAGCAGTACCCGGGTCTCCTACGAGCAGTACTTC
-	TRBV4-3	-	TRBJ2-7	CASSQDWAGGYEQYF	TGCGCCAGCAGCCAAGATTGGGCAGGTGGCTACGAGCAGTACTTC
-	TRBV14	-	TRBJ2-3	CASSHRDNPFTDTQYF	TGTGCCAGCAGCCACCGGGACAATCCATTCACAGATACGCAGTATTTT
-	TRBV7-2	-	TRBJ2-5	CASSLVLASETQYF	TGTGCCAGCAGCTTAGTTCTAGCTTCGGAGACCCAGTACTTC
-	TRBV5-1	-	TRBJ1-3	CASSLTGRYGNTIYF	TGCGCCAGCAGCTTGACAGGGCGTTACGGAAACACCATATATTTT
-	TRBV10-3	-	TRBJ1-6	CAISEADRFYNSPLHF	TGTGCCATCAGTGAGGCAGACAGGTTCTATAATTCACCCCTCCACTTT
-	TRBV7-8	-	TRBJ2-5	CASSLGTVQETQYF	TGTGCCAGCAGCTTAGGGACAGTCCAAGAGACCCAGTACTTC
-	TRBV6-2/TRBV6-3	TRBD1	TRBJ2-1	CASSLAGGIDEQFF	TGTGCCAGCAGTTTAGCAGGGGGTATAGATGAGCAGTTCTTC
once	TRBV5-1	TRBD1	TRBJ1-1	CASSPGQGTMNTEAFF	TGCGCCAGCAGCCCAGGACAGGGAACGATGAACACTGAAGCTTTCTTT
-	TRBV7-9	TRBD1	TRBJ1-4	CASSLGQGTEKLFF	TGTGCCAGCAGCTTAGGACAGGGAACTGAAAAACTGTTTTTT
-	TRBV29-1	TRBD1	TRBJ1-1	CSVRTGINTEAFF	TGCAGCGTTCGGACAGGGATAAACACTGAAGCTTTCTTT
-	TRBV10-3	TRBD1	TRBJ2-3	CAISRRDREDTQYF	TGTGCCATCAGCCGCCGGGACAGGGAAGATACGCAGTATTTT
-	TRBV28	-	TRBJ1-2	CASSLDGRVYGYTF	TGTGCCAGCAGTTTAGATGGCAGGGTTTATGGCTACACCTTC
-	TRBV10-3	-	TRBJ2-7	CAISESTNSYEQYF	TGTGCCATCAGTGAGAGCACGAACTCCTACGAGCAGTACTTC
-	TRBV5-1	TRBD2	TRBJ2-1	CASSLRLAGNNEQFF	TGCGCCAGCAGCTTGAGGCTAGCGGGGAACAATGAGCAGTTCTTC
-	TRBV19	-	TRBJ1-2	CASSIRGYGYTF	TGTGCCAGTAGTATTCGGGGCTATGGCTACACCTTC
-	TRBV29-1	-	TRBJ2-7	CSVAGEAYEQYF	TGCAGCGTTGCCGGGGAAGCCTACGAGCAGTACTTC
-	TRBV7-9	-	TRBJ2-5	CASSLVRHREETQYF	TGTGCCAGCAGCCTCGTCCGACACAGGGAAGAGACCCAGTACTTC
-	TRBV28	-	TRBJ2-7	CASSFQTRLQYF	TGTGCCAGCAGTTTCCAAACCAGGCTGCAGTACTTC
-	TRBV18	TRBD2	TRBJ2-5	CASSPSTSAGGQETQYF	TGTGCCAGCTCGCCCTCGACTTCAGCGGGGGGCCAAGAGACCCAGTACTTC
-	TRBV7-2	TRBD2	TRBJ2-3	CASSLEASGGASTDTQYF	TGTGCCAGCAGCTTAGAGGCTAGCGGGGGCGCTAGCACAGATACGCAGTATTTT
-	TRBV6-2/TRBV6-3	-	TRBJ1-5	CASSYSAVPNQPQHF	TGTGCCAGCAGTTACTCGGCGGTCCCCAATCAGCCCCAGCATTTT
-	TRBV19	-	TRBJ1-1	CASNLRVNTEAFF	TGTGCCAGTAACCTTAGAGTCAACACTGAAGCTTTCTTT
-	TRBV7-9	TRBD1	TRBJ1-1	CASSLAGTGSLNTEAFF	TGTGCCAGCAGCTTAGCCGGGACAGGGTCCCTCAACACTGAAGCTTTCTTT
-	TRBV7-2	TRBD1	TRBJ2-3	CASSPQGSDTQYF	TGTGCCAGCAGCCCACAGGGGTCAGATACGCAGTATTTT
-	TRBV9	TRBD2	TRBJ2-2	CASSLRGGANTGELFF	TGTGCCAGCAGTCTTCGGGGGGGAGCTAACACCGGGGAGCTGTTTTTT
-	TRBV11-1	-	TRBJ2-2	CASSYELRAGELFF	TGTGCCAGCAGCTACGAACTGAGGGCCGGGGAGCTGTTTTTT
few	TRBV18	-	TRBJ1-5	CASSRLPFLQGYSNQPQHF	TGTGCCAGCTCACGGCTCCCTTTCCTGCAGGGCTATAGCAATCAGCCCCAGCATTTT
-	TRBV5-8	TRBD1	TRBJ2-1	CASSLRGRRQGAYNEQFF	TGTGCCAGCAGCTTAAGGGGTAGGAGGCAGGGGGCCTACAATGAGCAGTTCTTC
-	TRBV4-1	TRBD2	TRBJ2-7	CASSRRLAGYEQYF	TGCGCCAGCAGCCGAAGACTAGCGGGCTACGAGCAGTACTTC
-	TRBV18	-	TRBJ2-7	CASSPLRGRSYEQYF	TGTGCCAGCTCACCCCTCCGGGGAAGGTCCTACGAGCAGTACTTC
-	TRBV1	-	TRBJ2-1	CTSSQEVGLSYNEQFF	TGCACCAGCAGCCAAGAGGTGGGGCTTTCCTACAATGAGCAGTTCTTC
-	TRBV30	-	TRBJ1-2	CAWSVSGAASSGYTF	TGTGCCTGGAGTGTTTCCGGTGCGGCGAGCTCTGGCTACACCTTC
-	TRBV10-3	-	TRBJ2-3	CAISESSGTDTQYF	TGTGCCATCAGTGAGTCTAGTGGCACAGATACGCAGTATTTT
-	TRBV27	TRBD1	TRBJ1-1	CASSPTSRTGGWPTEAFF	TGTGCCAGCAGTCCGACCTCCCGGACAGGGGGATGGCCCACTGAAGCTTTCTTT
-	TRBV6-5	-	TRBJ1-6	CASTQVGLNSPLHF	TGTGCCAGCACCCAGGTGGGCCTTAATTCACCCCTCCACTTT